This TCR beta chain was profiled in a study of cytomegalovirus exposure and HLA in healthy donors. Trimming cost V 0 bases and J 2 bases, with 10 bases left between them. CDR1 and CDR2 (germline): MNHEY, SMNVEV (reference sequence). The CDR3 spans 15 residues. The study, taken as a whole, reports: Owing to their indistinguishability, certain V segments, notably TRBV6-2 and TRBV6-3, were excluded. In vitro confirmation showed a few CMV-associated chains to be CMV antigen specific.

Vbeta (60) and Jbeta (13) primers were used in the PCR. Assay: immunoSEQ multiplex PCR; the TCRdb copy retains only in-frame clones and omits some. The table includes about 130,000 clones, roughly 80% detected once. On this clone itself: Its target is unknown.

This sequence joins TRBV27 and TRBJ1-2, with a tentative D call TRBD1 (6 bases). This TCR derives from a woman aged 45 to 65 in good health and CMV-seronegative. Sequencing was performed on PBMCs. Written as DNA, the CDR3 is TGTGCCAGCAGTTTATCGACAGGTTTAAACTATGGCTACACCTTC. Amino acids: CASSLSTGLNYGYTF.